The 5 T cell receptor beta chains in this list originate from one sample, sequenced in a study of T cell repertoires in cytomegalovirus infection. TCRdb re-analysed the reads in MiXCR, keeping a single row per CDR3 protein. The data show under 150,000 distinct CDR3 sequences, about 24% seen once. Their antigens are not known. Sequencing was carried out using PBMCs, sequenced either directly or after in vitro stimulation (not recorded which). The receptor source for this set is a human donor in good health (CMV status not recorded). Some clones in this sample may be carry-over from other donors' samples.

V usage is TRBV11-2 and J usage is TRBJ2-2; D might be TRBD2 (5 bases). In germline, CDR1 is SGHAT, CDR2 FQNNGV. This CDR3 spans 15 amino acids. The germline V and J ends were trimmed by 5 bases and 6 bases, with 16 bases remaining between them. The CDR3, as DNA: TGTGCCAGCAGCCTAATCTCCGGAGGCGCCGGGGAGCTGTTTTTT. Its protein product is CASSLISGGAGELFF.

The gene calls are TRBV19 and TRBJ2-4; the match to TRBD1 covers 9 bases. J gave up 0 bases and V 6 bases, and 3 bases lay outside the gene matches. Per germline, CDR1 LNHDA and CDR2 SQIVND (reference sequence). The CDR3 consists of 15 residues. DNA for the CDR3: TGTGCCAGTAGACAGGGGGCGGGAGCCAAAAACATTCAGTACTTC. Translated, it gives CASRQGAGAKNIQYF. Combining the CDR3 with reference TRBV19 and TRBJ2-4 gives the whole variable domain DGGITQSPKYLFRKEGQNVTLSCEQNLNHDAMYWYRQDPGQGLRLIYYSQIVNDFQKGDIAEGYSVSREKKESFPLTVTSAQKNPTAFYLCASRQGAGAKNIQYFGAGTRLSVL.

The chain joins TRBV6-6 to TRBJ1-1; D is ambiguous. Trimming pared 7 bases from V and 1 base from J, leaving 13 bases between. Germline CDR1 MNHNY, CDR2 SVGAGI (reference sequence). This CDR3 is 14 amino acids long. The CDR3 loop is CASIENNKNTEAFF. The CDR3, as DNA: TGTGCCAGCATCGAAAATAACAAGAACACTGAAGCTTTCTTT.

This clonotype occurred once. The J gene is TRBJ1-3, the V gene TRBV12-3 or TRBV12-4; D unresolved. The germline V and J ends were trimmed by 6 bases and 0 bases, with 12 bases remaining between them. The CDR3 runs 15 residues. The chain's CDR3 is CASRPDYRSGNTIYF. CDR3 in DNA: TGTGCCAGCAGACCGGACTACCGCTCTGGAAACACCATATATTTT.

The V and J genes are TRBV27 and TRBJ2-2; D may be TRBD2 (6 bases). This CDR3 spans 13 amino acids. V was cut by 8 bases and J by 1 base, with 8 bases left in between. Germline V gene sequence: CDR1 MNHEY, CDR2 SMNVEV (reference sequence). The CDR3 region is CASGGRNTGELFF. The CDR3 DNA reads TGTGCCAGCGGGGGGAGGAACACCGGGGAGCTGTTTTTT.